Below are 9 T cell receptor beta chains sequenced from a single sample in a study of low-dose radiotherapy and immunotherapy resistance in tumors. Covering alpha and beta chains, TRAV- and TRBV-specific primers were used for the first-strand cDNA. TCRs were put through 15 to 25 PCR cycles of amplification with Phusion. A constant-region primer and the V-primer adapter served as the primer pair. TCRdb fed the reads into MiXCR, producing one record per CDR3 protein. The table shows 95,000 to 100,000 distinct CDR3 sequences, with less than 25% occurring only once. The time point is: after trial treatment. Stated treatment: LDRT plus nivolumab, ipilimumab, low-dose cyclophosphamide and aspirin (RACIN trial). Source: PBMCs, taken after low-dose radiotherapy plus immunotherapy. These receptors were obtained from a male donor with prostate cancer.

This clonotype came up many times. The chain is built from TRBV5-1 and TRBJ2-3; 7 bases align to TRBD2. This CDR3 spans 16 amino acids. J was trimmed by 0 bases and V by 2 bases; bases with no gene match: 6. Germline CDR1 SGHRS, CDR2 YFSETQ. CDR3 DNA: TGCGCCAGCAGCTTCGGCGCGGGGGTCAGCACAGATACGCAGTATTTT. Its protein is CASSFGAGVSTDTQYF. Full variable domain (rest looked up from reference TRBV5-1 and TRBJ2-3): KAGVTQTPRYLIKTRGQQVTLSCSPISGHRSVSWYQQTPGQGLQFLFEYFSETQRNKGNFPGRFSGRQFSNSRSEMNVSTLELGDSALYLCASSFGAGVSTDTQYFGPGTRLTVL.

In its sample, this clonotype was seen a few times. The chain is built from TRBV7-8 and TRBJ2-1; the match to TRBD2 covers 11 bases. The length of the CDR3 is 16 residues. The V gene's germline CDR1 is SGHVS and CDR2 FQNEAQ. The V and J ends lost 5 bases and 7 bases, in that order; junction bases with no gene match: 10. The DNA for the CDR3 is TGTGCCAGCAGCCTTACATCTAGCGGGGGGCCGAATGAGCAGTTCTTC. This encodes CASSLTSSGGPNEQFF.

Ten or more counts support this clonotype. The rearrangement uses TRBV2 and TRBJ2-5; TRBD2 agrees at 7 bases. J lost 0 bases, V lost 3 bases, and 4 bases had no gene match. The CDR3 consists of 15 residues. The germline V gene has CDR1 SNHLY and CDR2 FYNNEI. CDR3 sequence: CASSEGGAYQETQYF. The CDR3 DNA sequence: TGTGCCAGCAGTGAGGGAGGGGCGTACCAAGAGACCCAGTACTTC.

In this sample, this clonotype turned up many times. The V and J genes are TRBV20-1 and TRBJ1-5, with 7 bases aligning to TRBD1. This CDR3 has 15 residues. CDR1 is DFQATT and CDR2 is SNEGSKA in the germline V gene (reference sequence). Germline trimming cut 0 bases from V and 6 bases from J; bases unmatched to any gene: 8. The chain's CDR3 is CSARDFGQVGQPQHF. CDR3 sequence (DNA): TGCAGTGCTAGAGATTTCGGACAGGTTGGTCAGCCCCAGCATTTT.

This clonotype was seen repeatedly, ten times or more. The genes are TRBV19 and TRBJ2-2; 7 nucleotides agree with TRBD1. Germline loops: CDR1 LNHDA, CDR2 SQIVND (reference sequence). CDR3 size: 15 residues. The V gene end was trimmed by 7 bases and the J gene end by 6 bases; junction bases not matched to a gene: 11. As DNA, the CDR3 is TGTGCCAGTACCCTGACAGGGATGGGGGCCGGGGAGCTGTTTTTT. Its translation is CASTLTGMGAGELFF.

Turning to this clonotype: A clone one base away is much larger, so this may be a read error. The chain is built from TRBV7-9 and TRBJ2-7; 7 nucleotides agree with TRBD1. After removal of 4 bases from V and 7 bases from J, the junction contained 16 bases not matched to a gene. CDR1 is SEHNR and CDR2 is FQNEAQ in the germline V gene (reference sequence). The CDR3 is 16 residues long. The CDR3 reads CASSSETGVLQYEQYF. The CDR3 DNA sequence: TGTGCCAGCAGCTCCGAAACAGGGGTCCTACAATATGAGCAGTACTTC.

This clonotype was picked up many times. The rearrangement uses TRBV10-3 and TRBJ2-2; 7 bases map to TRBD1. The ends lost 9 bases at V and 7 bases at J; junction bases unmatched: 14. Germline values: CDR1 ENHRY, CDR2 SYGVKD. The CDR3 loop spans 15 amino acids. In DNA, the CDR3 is TGTGCCATGAGGGAAGACAGGGTAAACCGCGGGGAGCTGTTTTTT. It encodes CAMREDRVNRGELFF.

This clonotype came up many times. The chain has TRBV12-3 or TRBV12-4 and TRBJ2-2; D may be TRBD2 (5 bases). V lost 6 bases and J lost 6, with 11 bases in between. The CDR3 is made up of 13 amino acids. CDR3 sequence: CASSAALAGELFF. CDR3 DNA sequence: TGTGCCAGCAGCGCCGCACTAGCCGGGGAGCTGTTTTTT.

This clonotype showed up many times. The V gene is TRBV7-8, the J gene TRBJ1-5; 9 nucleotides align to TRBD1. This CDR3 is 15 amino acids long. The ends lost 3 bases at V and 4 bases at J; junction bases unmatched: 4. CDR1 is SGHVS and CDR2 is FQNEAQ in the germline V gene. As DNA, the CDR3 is TGTGCCAGCAGCTTCCGGACAGGGGATAATCAGCCCCAGCATTTT. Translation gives CASSFRTGDNQPQHF.